The clone carrying this T cell receptor beta chain was counted only a few times. Its antigen is not identified. These data belong to a study of identical twins. Regarding the study as a whole: The authors drew conclusions from cross-sectional statistical analysis rather than following the same donors.

This CDR3 is built from 15 residues. Trimming removed 2 bases from V and 4 bases from J, with 13 bases in between. With template switching, a universal primer site was added, and the cDNA carried unique molecular identifiers. TCRdb independently ran MiXCR on the 5' RACE reads; one entry per CDR3 protein. This sample has around 1.7 million distinct CDR3 sequences, with around 29% found just once. Sequences were obtained from cord blood. This chain links TRBV12-3 or TRBV12-4 with TRBJ2-3; D is ambiguous. The TCR sequence derives from a newborn girl in good health. As DNA, the CDR3 is TGTGCCAGCAGTTTATCCCCGGGTCCTTCAGATACGCAGTATTTT. Protein product: CASSLSPGPSDTQYF.